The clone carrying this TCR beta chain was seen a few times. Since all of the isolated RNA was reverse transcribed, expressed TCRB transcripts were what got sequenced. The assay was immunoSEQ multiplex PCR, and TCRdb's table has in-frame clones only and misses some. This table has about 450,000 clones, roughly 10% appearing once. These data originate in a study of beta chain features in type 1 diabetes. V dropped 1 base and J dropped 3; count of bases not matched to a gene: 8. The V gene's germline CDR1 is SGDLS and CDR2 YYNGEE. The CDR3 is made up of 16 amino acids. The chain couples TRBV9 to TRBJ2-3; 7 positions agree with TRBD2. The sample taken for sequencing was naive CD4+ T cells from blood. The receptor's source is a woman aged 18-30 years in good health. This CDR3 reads CASSVSRGVGTDTQYF. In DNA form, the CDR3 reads TGTGCCAGCAGCGTATCCCGGGGGGTTGGTACAGATACGCAGTATTTT.